One and the same sample provided the 11 T cell receptor beta chains below, sequenced in a study of graft-versus-host responses after intestinal transplantation. TCRdb's table, derived via immunoSEQ multiplex PCR, lists solely in-frame clones and lacks some. The profile shows about 150,000 clones, approximately 91% of them singletons. These receptors are not linked to any known antigen. The starting material was unstimulated CD4+ T cells sorted from spleen or lymph node cells, obtained before intestinal transplant. These receptors were collected from a human donor who received an intestinal transplant.

The chain uses TRBV10-3 and TRBJ1-5; possibly TRBD1 for D (6 bases). Germline assignment: CDR1 ENHRY and CDR2 SYGVKD. The V end was cut by 10 bases, the J end by 5 bases, with 18 bases between. CDR3 length equals 14 residues. In DNA, the CDR3 is TGTGCCAGCCACCGGGACATGACCGATCAGCCCCAGCATTTT. Protein sequence: CASHRDMTDQPQHF.

The chain employs TRBV14 and TRBJ2-7; D unresolved. CDR3 length equals 11 residues. The ends were cut back, 3 bases at V and 4 bases at J, with 4 bases in the middle. The germline gives CDR1 SGHDN, CDR2 FVKESK. CDR3 DNA: TGTGCCAGCAGCCAGGGTTACGAGCAGTACTTC. Encoded protein: CASSQGYEQYF.

This chain links TRBV4-3 with TRBJ1-5, with D hard to call. The germline V gene has CDR1 LGHNA and CDR2 YSLEER. The CDR3 is 15 residues long. Trimming stripped 4 bases from V and 2 bases from J, with 12 bases between. CDR3 DNA: TGCGCCAGCAGCCCTGGGGAGGGAGGCAATCAGCCCCAGCATTTT. This codes for CASSPGEGGNQPQHF.

This chain connects TRBV4-3 to TRBJ2-3; 12 bases match TRBD2. Germline trimming cut 4 bases from V and 0 bases from J; bases unmatched to any gene: 5. In germline, CDR1 is LGHNA, CDR2 YSLEER. This CDR3 region has 17 residues. CDR3 DNA sequence: TGCGCCAGCAGCCCAGGACTAGCGGGAACTAGCACAGATACGCAGTATTTT. This translates into CASSPGLAGTSTDTQYF.

The V gene is TRBV15, the J gene TRBJ1-2, with a weak D call TRBD1 (6 bases). Deletions cut 3 bases from V and 8 bases from J, with 16 bases between. The V gene's germline CDR1 is LNHNV and CDR2 YYDKDF (reference sequence). CDR3 length: 14 amino acids. Written as DNA, the CDR3 is TGTGCCACCAGCAGGGGGACTACAGGGCAGGGCTACACCTTC. This translates into CATSRGTTGQGYTF.

The chain has TRBV6-1 and TRBJ2-5; 7 bases fit TRBD1. The closer fit of TRBJ2-7 to the DNA end suggests the J call may be wrong. Germline loops: CDR1 MNHNS, CDR2 SASEGT. The CDR3 length is 14 residues. The CDR3 region is CASSQGTVSYEQYF. The CDR3, as DNA: TGTGCCAGCAGCCAAGGGACAGTCTCCTACGAGCAGTACTTC.

The chain is built from TRBV9 and TRBJ2-1; 13 nucleotides agree with TRBD2. CDR3 length equals 17 residues. Germline V gives CDR1 SGDLS, CDR2 YYNGEE. Trimming cost V 2 bases and J 5 bases; bases outside gene matches: 7. CDR3 residues: CASSVRDGTSGNNEQFF. Written as DNA, the CDR3 is TGTGCCAGCAGCGTCCGGGATGGGACTAGCGGGAACAATGAGCAGTTCTTC.

V gene TRBV10-2 combines with J gene TRBJ2-2; 10 bases agree with TRBD2. Per the germline V gene, CDR1 is WSHSY and CDR2 is SAAADI. V lost 6 bases and J lost 4; bases outside the gene matches: 2. The CDR3 extends over 14 amino acids. Here the CDR3 DNA reads TGCGCCAGCAGCCTAGCGGGAGTCACCGGGGAGCTGTTTTTT. This encodes CASSLAGVTGELFF.

This clone has a single count. This rearrangement joins TRBV4-2 to TRBJ1-3; no firm D call. Trimming cost V 0 bases and J 0 bases, with 12 bases left between them. The CDR3 length is 17 residues. Germline V gene sequence: CDR1 LGHNA, CDR2 YNFKEQ. The CDR3 sequence is CASSQETRLYSGNTIYF. CDR3 in DNA: TGTGCCAGCAGCCAAGAAACCCGACTGTACTCTGGAAACACCATATATTTT.

The genes are TRBV9 and TRBJ2-6, with a tentative D call TRBD1 (6 bases). Trimming pared 3 bases from V and 0 bases from J, leaving 16 bases between. This CDR3 spans 18 amino acids. Germline V gene data show CDR1 as SGDLS and CDR2 as YYNGEE. CDR3 in DNA: TGTGCCAGCAGCGCCCAAGGACAGTCCAGCTCTGGGGCCAACGTCCTGACTTTC. It is translated as CASSAQGQSSSGANVLTF.

This chain connects TRBV19 to TRBJ1-2; TRBD1 agrees at 10 bases. The germline V gene has CDR1 LNHDA and CDR2 SQIVND (reference sequence). The CDR3 length is 15 residues. V lost 5 bases, J lost 6 bases, and 9 bases stayed unmatched. The CDR3 loop is CASSPRTGTGDGYTF. CDR3 DNA: TGTGCCAGTAGTCCACGAACCGGGACAGGGGATGGCTACACCTTC.